The 8 T cell receptor beta chains given below trace back to one sample, sequenced in a study of patients and donors after allogeneic stem cell transplantation. Via MiXCR, TCRdb re-called the RT-PCR reads, giving one row per CDR3 protein. The sample lists about 39,000 distinct CDR3 sequences, more than 30% seen once, with 72% in the top ten. Sequenced material: blood, either unsorted or a sorted T cell fraction (not recorded which). These receptors were obtained from a human donor who was either an allogeneic HSCT recipient or a stem cell or donor lymphocyte infusion donor (not recorded which). It is not recorded whose cells these are; they may come from a transplant donor.

This chain joins TRBV6-2 or TRBV6-3 and TRBJ2-4; D might be TRBD1 (6 bases). The CDR3 is made up of 13 amino acids. Germline CDR1 MNHEY, CDR2 SVGEGT. V was trimmed by 7 bases and J by 10 bases, leaving 17 bases between them. CDR3 coding DNA: TGTGCCAGCATTAGCCCGGGACACGGGATTCAGTACTTC. This encodes CASISPGHGIQYF.

In its sample, this clonotype was seen a few times. The V and J genes are TRBV11-2 and TRBJ2-3, with D hard to call. The CDR3 has 13 residues. The V gene's germline CDR1 is SGHAT and CDR2 FQNNGV. The germline V and J ends were trimmed by 1 base and 1 base, with 3 bases remaining between them. CDR3 nucleotides: TGTGCCAGCAGCTTAGGCGGCACAGATACGCAGTATTTT. It encodes CASSLGGTDTQYF.

This clonotype occurred once. The genes are TRBV7-9 and TRBJ2-1, with 7 bases lining up with TRBD2. Germline V CDR1 and CDR2: SEHNR, FQNEAQ (reference sequence). V trimming: 4 bases; J trimming: 3 bases; junction bases outside the gene matches: 9. The CDR3 has 16 residues. The CDR3, as DNA: TGTGCCAGCAGCTCCCCTCACGGGAGGCTCTACAATGAGCAGTTCTTC. Translation gives CASSSPHGRLYNEQFF.

This clonotype was recorded only once. The J gene is TRBJ2-7, the V gene TRBV30; D gene ambiguous. Germline V gene sequence: CDR1 GTSNPN, CDR2 SVGIG (reference sequence). This CDR3 contains 11 residues. V was clipped by 2 bases and J by 3 bases, with 5 bases between them. The DNA for the CDR3 is TGTGCCTGGAGTTGGGACTACGAGCAGTACTTC. It yields the protein CAWSWDYEQYF.

In regard to this clonotype: A read error may account for a junction end that differs from germline. V is TRBV28 and J is TRBJ1-1, with D possibly being TRBD1 (6 bases). Germline CDR1 and CDR2: MDHEN and SYDVKM. The CDR3 length is 13 residues. The CDR3 nucleotides read TGTGGCAGCAGTTCCGGGGACACCGTAGAAGCTTTCTTT. Its translation: CGSSSGDTVEAFF.

This clonotype was recorded at least ten times. The V and J genes are TRBV7-2 and TRBJ1-5; D uncertain. Germline values: CDR1 SGHTA, CDR2 FQGNSA. V shed 1 base and J shed 6 bases, with 7 bases lying between them. CDR3 size: 13 residues. The CDR3 nucleotides are TGTGCCAGCAGCTTAGAGGGAGTTCAGCCCCAGCATTTT. This encodes CASSLEGVQPQHF.

The rearrangement uses TRBV29-1 and TRBJ2-2; tentative D call: TRBD1 (5 bases). From germline, CDR1 is SQVTM and CDR2 ANQGSEA. The CDR3 consists of 13 residues. Trimming left V 4 bases short and J 5 bases short, with 11 bases between. Written as DNA, the CDR3 is TGCAGCGTTGGCAGACAGACTACCGGGGAGCTGTTTTTT. Its protein product is CSVGRQTTGELFF.

About this clonotype itself: The junction and the germline gene differ at one end; a read error may be behind it. The genes are TRBV12-3 or TRBV12-4 and TRBJ2-1; 8 bases agree with TRBD2. This CDR3 region has 14 residues. The CDR3: CASSLDGRADERFF. The CDR3 DNA reads as TGTGCCAGCAGTTTAGACGGGAGGGCCGATGAGCGGTTCTTC.